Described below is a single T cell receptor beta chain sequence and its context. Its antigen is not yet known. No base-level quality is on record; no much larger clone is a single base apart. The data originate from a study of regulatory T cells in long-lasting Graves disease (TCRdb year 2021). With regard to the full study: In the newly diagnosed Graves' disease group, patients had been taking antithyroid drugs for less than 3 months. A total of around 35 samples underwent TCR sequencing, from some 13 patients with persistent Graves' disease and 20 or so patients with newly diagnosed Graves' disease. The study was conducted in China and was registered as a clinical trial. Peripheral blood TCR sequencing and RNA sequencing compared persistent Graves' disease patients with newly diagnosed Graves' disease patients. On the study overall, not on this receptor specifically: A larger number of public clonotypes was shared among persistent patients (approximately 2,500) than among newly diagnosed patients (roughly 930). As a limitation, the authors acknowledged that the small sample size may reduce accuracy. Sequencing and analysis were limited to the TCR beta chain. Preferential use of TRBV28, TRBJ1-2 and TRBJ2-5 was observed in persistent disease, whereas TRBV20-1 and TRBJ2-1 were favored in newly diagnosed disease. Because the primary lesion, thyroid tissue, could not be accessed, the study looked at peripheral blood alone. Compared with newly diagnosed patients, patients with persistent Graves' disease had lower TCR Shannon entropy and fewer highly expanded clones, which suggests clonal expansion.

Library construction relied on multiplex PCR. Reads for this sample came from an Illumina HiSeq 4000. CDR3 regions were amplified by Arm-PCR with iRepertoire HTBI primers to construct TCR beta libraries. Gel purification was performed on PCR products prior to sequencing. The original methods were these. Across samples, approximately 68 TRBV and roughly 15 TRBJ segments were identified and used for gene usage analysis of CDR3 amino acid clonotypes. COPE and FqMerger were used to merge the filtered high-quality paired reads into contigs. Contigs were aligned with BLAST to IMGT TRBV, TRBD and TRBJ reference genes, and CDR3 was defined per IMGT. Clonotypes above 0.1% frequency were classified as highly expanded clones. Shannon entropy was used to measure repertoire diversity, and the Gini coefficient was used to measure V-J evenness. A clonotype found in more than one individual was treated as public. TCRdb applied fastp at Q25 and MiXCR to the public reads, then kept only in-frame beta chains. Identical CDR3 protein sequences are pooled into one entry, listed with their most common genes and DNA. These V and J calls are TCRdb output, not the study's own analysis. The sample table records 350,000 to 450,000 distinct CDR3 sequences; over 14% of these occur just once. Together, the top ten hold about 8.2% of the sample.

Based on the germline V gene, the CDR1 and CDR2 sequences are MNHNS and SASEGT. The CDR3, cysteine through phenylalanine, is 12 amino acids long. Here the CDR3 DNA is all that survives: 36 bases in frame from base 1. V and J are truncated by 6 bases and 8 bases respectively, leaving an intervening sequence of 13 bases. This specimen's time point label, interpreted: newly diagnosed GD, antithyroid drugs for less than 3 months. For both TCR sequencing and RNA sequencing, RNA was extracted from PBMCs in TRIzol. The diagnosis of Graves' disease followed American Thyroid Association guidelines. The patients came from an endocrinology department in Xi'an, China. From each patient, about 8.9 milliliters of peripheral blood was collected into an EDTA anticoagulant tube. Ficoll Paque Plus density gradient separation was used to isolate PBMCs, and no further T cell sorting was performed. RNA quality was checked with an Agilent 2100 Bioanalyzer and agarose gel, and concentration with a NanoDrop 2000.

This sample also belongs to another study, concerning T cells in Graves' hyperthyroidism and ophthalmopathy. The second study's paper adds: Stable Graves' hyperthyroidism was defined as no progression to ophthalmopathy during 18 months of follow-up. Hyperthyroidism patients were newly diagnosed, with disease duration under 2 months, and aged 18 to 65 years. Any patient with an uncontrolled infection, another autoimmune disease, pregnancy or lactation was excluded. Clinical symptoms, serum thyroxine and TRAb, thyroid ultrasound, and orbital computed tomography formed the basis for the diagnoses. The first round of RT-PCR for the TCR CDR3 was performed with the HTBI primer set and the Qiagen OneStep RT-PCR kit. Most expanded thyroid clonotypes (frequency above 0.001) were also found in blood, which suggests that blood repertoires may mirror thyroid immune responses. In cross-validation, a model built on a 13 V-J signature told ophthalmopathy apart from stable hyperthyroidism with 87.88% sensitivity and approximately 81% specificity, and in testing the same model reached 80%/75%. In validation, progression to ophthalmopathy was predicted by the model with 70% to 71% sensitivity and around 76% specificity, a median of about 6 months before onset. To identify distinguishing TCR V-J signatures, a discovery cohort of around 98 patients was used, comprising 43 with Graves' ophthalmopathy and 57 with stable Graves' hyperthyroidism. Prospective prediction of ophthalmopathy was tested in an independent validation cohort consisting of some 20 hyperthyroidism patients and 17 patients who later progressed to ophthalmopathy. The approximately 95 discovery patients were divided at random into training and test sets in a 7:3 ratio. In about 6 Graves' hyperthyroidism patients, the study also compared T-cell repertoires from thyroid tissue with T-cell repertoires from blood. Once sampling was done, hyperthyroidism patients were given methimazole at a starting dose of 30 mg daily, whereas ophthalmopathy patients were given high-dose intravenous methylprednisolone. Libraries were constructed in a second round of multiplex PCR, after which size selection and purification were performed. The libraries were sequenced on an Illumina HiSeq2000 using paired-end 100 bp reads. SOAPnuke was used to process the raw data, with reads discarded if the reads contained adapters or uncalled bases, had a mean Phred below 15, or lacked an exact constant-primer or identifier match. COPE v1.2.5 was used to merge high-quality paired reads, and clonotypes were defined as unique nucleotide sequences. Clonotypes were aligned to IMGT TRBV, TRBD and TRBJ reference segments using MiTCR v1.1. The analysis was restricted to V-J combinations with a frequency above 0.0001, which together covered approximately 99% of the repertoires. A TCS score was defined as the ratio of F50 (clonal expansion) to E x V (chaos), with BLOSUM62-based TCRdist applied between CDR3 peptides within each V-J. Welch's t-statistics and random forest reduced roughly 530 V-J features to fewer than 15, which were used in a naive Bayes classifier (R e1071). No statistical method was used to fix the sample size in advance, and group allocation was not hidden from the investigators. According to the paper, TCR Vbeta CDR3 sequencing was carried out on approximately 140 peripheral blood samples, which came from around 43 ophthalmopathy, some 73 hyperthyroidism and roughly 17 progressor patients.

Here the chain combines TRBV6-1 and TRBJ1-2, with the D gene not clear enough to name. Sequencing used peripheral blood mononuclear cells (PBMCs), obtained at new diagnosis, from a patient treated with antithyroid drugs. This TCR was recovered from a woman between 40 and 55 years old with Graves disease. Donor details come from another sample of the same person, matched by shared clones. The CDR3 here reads CASSPGAVGYTF. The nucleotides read TGTGCCAGCAGCCCTGGAGCTGTCGGCTACACCTTC.